The clone carrying this T cell receptor beta chain came up many times. The antigen remains undetermined. It was with a sample-barcoded 5' primer and a J-beta primer mix that a second PCR of roughly 7 to 12 cycles was run. A single record per CDR3 protein comes from TCRdb applying MiXCR to the 5' RACE reads. This table has over 500,000 distinct CDR3 sequences, more than 45% appearing once. In germline, CDR1 is DFQATT, CDR2 SNEGSKA (reference sequence). The CDR3 consists of 13 residues. The V segment lost 5 bases and the J segment 6 bases; nucleotides outside the gene matches: 6. The entry originates in a study of blood T cells in healthy people across ages. Looking at the study overall: Researchers report that template switching captured about one barcoded beta molecule per two T cells.

Ranging in age from about 6 to 95, the donors were healthy Caucasian individuals from Russia. Whole-study findings and limits: Relative to aged donors, long-lived donors carried more naive CD4+ cells and displayed higher diversity.

The chain recombines TRBV20-1 with TRBJ2-1, with TRBD2 matching 8 bases. This TCR was sampled from a woman older than 75 in good health. The sequenced material came from blood. The CDR3 loop reads CSALAGGFNEQFF. The DNA for the CDR3 is TGCAGTGCTCTGGCGGGAGGCTTCAATGAGCAGTTCTTC.